This T cell receptor beta chain derives from a study of blood T cell repertoires in COVID-19. Study details: The origin of the acute and convalescent COVID-19 samples was the United States, Italy and Spain.

TCRdb keeps only in-frame clones here, not all; method: immunoSEQ multiplex PCR. The table shows about 160,000 clones, with roughly 87% occurring only once. Deletions cut 4 bases from V and 4 bases from J, with 16 bases between. Per germline, CDR1 MGHRA and CDR2 YSYEKL. This CDR3 is 15 amino acids long. This receptor was identified in a woman aged 55-70 years who had recovered from COVID-19. The genes are TRBV4-1 and TRBJ2-5, with a tentative D call TRBD2 (5 bases). The sequenced sample was peripheral blood. The CDR3 here is CASSLTRESRETQYF. The CDR3 nucleotides read TGCGCCAGCAGCCTTACAAGGGAGTCCCGAGAGACCCAGTACTTC.